This entry features one TCR beta chain sequence. Its specificity is not known. The source of the sample is a study of shared clonotypes between healthy human individuals. Study outcomes and limitations: The donor pool, a small one, limited the genetic and exposure-history diversity represented. The study found roughly 5% of naive CD4 clonotypes shared across a few donors. Non-shared clonotypes had lower generation probabilities than clonotypes shared by all four sorted-subset donors.

Cells designated naive CD8 were CD45RO-negative and were positively selected for CCR7, with terminally differentiated effector memory CD45RA+ cells excluded. The donors were all Caucasian adults (living in Nashville, Tennessee). Measured with immunoSEQ multiplex PCR; TCRdb has only the in-frame clones, and not every one. Seen here are around 600,000 clones, approximately 95% observed once, and the top ten hold about 0.11%. There are 13 residues in the CDR3. V lost 7 bases, J lost 3 bases, and 13 bases lay in between. The germline gives CDR1 PRHDT, CDR2 FYEKMQ (reference sequence). The chain carries TRBV13 and TRBJ2-7; D perhaps matches TRBD2 (6 bases). This receptor was identified in a woman aged 30 to 39 in good health. Sequenced sample: naive CD8+ T cells sorted from blood. The CDR3 nucleotides read TGTGCCAGCACCTCGGGGCGGGGCTACGAGCAGTACTTC. Amino acid sequence: CASTSGRGYEQYF.